This TCR beta chain derives from a study of shared clonotypes between healthy human individuals. Study outcomes and limitations: Estimated clonotype richness was generally higher in naive than memory subsets. Sharing of clonotypes among donors was expected to vary with sequencing depth.

To note about this clone: Its antigen is still unknown. The sample has other DNA sequences that encode this CDR3 too.

This CDR3 is built from 14 residues. Losses at the gene ends were 3 bases for V and 1 base for J; bases not matched to a gene: 2. Germline-derived CDR1 and CDR2 are KGHSH and LQKENI. The protocol was immunoSEQ multiplex PCR, while the TCRdb copy is restricted to in-frame clones and leaves out a portion. Seen here are approximately 1,500,000 clones, roughly 96% observed once, and the top ten hold approximately 1.2%. V usage is TRBV18 and J usage is TRBJ1-1; 7 bases are shared with TRBD1. The specimen sequenced was naive CD4+ T cells sorted from blood. Subset of the sample: CD45RA+ positively selected. This clonotype originated in a young man in good health. CDR3 in amino acids: CASSPRTGNTEAFF. The CDR3 DNA sequence: TGTGCCAGCTCACCTCGGACAGGGAACACTGAAGCTTTCTTT.